The sequence of this T cell receptor (beta chain) was determined in a study of spatial heterogeneity in lung cancer. General observations from the study: Higher tumor mutation counts went along with higher counts of expanded intratumoral alpha and beta TCRs.

This clonotype was seen many times. Its antigen remains unknown. This beta chain came through as a stray read in a library set up for alpha chains, and its size says little. The time point denotes: sample taken at primary tumor resection. Samples were donated by 72 untreated early-stage non-small cell lung cancer patients. TCRdb independently ran MiXCR on the 5' RACE reads; one entry per CDR3 protein. The table records under 20,000 distinct CDR3 sequences, roughly 9% of them present only once. Germline CDR1 reads SGHRS; CDR2 reads YFSETQ. The V segment lost 6 bases and the J segment 3 bases; nucleotides outside the gene matches: 14. The CDR3 has 16 residues.

The sequenced sample was lung tumor tissue, obtained at surgery. This TCR was sampled from a female donor with early-stage non-small cell lung cancer. The chain joins TRBV5-1 to TRBJ2-7; 8 bases are shared with TRBD1. CDR3: CASTLNPQTGVYEQYF. DNA of the CDR3: TGCGCCAGCACCCTTAATCCGCAGACAGGGGTCTACGAGCAGTACTTC.